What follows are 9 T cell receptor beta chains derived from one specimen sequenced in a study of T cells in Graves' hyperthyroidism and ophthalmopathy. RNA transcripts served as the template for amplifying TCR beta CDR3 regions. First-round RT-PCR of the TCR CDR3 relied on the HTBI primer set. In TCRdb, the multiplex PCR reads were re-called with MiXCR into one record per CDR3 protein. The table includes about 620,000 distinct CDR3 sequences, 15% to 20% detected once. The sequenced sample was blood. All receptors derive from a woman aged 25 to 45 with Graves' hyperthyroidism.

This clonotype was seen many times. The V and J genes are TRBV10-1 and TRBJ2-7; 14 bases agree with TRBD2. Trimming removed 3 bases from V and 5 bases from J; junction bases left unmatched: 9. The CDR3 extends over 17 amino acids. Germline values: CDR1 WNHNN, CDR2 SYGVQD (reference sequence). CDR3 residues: CASSEGLAGGPPHEQYF. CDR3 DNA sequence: TGCGCCAGCAGTGAAGGACTAGCGGGAGGACCGCCTCACGAGCAGTACTTC.

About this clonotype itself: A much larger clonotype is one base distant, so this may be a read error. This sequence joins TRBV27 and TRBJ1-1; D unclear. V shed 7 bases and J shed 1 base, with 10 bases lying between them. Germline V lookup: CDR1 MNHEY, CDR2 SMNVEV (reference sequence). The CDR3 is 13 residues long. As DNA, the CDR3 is TGTGCCAGCATTCCCCGACAGAACACTGAAGCTTTCTTT. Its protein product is CASIPRQNTEAFF.

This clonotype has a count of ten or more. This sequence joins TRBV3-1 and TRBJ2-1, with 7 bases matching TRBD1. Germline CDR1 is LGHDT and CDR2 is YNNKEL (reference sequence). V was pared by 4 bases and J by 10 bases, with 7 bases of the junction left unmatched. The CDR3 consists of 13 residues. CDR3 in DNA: TGTGCCAGCAGCCGCCTAGGGGGCCACGAGCAGTTCTTC. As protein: CASSRLGGHEQFF.

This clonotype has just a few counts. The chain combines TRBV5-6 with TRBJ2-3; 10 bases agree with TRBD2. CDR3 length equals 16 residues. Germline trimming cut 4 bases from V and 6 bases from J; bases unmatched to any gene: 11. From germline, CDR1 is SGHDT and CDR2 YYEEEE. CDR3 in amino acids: CASSEQPGLASDTQYF. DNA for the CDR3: TGTGCCAGCAGCGAACAACCGGGACTAGCGTCGGATACGCAGTATTTT.

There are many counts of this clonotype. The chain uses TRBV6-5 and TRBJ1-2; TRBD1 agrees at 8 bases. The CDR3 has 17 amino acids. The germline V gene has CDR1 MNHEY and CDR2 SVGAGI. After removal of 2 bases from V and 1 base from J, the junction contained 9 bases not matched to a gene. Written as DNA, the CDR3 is TGTGCCAGCAGTTACCCTGACAGGGGATCTATTAACTATGGCTACACCTTC. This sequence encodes CASSYPDRGSINYGYTF.

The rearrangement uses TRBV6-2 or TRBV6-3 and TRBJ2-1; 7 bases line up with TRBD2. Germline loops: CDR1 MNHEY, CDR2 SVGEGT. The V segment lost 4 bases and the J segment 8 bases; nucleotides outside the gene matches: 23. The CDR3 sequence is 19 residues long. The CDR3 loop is CASSSPLHALAGVGDEQFF. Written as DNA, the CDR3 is TGTGCCAGCAGTTCCCCCTTACATGCGTTGGCGGGAGTAGGGGATGAGCAGTTCTTC.

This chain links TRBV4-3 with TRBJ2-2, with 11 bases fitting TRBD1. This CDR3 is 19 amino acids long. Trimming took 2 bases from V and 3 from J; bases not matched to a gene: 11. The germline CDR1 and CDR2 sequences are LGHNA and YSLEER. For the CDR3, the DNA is TGCGCCAGCAGCCAATACTTACTAGGGACAGGGGGTTACACCGGGGAGCTGTTTTTT. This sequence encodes CASSQYLLGTGGYTGELFF.

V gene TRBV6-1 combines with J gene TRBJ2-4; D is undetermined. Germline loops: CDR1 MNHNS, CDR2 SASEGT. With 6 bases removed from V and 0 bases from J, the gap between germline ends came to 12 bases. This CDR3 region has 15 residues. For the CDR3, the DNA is TGTGCCAGCAGCAGAGGTTCCCTAGCCAAAAACATTCAGTACTTC. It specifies CASSRGSLAKNIQYF.

In DNA, the CDR3 is TGTGCCAGCAGCTTGGAGCTAGCGGGAGGTTCCTTCGGTGGGGAGCTGTTTTTT. Protein product: CASSLELAGGSFGGELFF. The gene calls are TRBV5-5 and TRBJ2-2; 11 nucleotides agree with TRBD2. The CDR3 spans 18 residues. V lost 0 bases, J lost 8 bases, and 12 bases stayed unmatched. Per germline, CDR1 SGHKS and CDR2 YYEKEE (reference sequence).